The 17 T cell receptor beta chains below were found in one sample sequenced in a study of long-term antiretroviral therapy in people with HIV. At survey level, the immunoSEQ assay was run in its v3.0 version. Measured with immunoSEQ multiplex PCR; TCRdb has only the in-frame clones, and not every one. The sample shows roughly 30,000 clones, 75% to 90% of them seen only once. The source material was unsorted PBMCs, sampled 0.8 years before starting antiretroviral therapy. The receptors here all came from a man younger than 35 with HIV.

This chain uses TRBV7-9 with TRBJ1-2; D call uncertain. V dropped 1 base and J dropped 8 bases, with 17 bases sitting between them. The CDR3 length is 15 residues. Looked up from germline, CDR1 is SEHNR and CDR2 is FQNEAQ (reference sequence). The CDR3 here is CASSLDTKRVGGYTF. The DNA of the CDR3 is TGTGCCAGCAGCTTAGACACCAAGAGGGTAGGAGGCTACACCTTC.

The genes are TRBV12-5 and TRBJ2-7; D is perhaps TRBD1 (6 bases). Per germline, CDR1 LGHNT and CDR2 FRNRAP. This CDR3 comprises 14 residues. Between the trimmed V and J ends, which lost 2 bases and 4 bases, there was a span of 12 bases. CDR3 in DNA: TGTGCTAGTGGTTTGTCAGGGGAACTTTACGAGCAGTACTTC. It encodes CASGLSGELYEQYF.

This clone was observed once. This chain uses TRBV6-1 with TRBJ2-3; D is possibly TRBD2 (5 bases). The CDR3 is 17 amino acids. Germline assignment: CDR1 MNHNS and CDR2 SASEGT. With 2 bases removed from V and 3 bases from J, the gap between germline ends came to 18 bases. The CDR3 is CASSESGPHGSTDTQYF. The CDR3 nucleotides read TGTGCCAGCAGTGAAAGCGGACCTCACGGTAGTACAGATACGCAGTATTTT.

The chain has TRBV5-1 and TRBJ2-7, with 7 bases aligning to TRBD1. The CDR3 is 14 residues long. V trimming: 4 bases; J trimming: 6 bases; junction bases outside the gene matches: 10. Germline V gene lookup returns CDR1 SGHRS and CDR2 YFSETQ. CDR3 in DNA: TGCGCCAGCAGCGCTGCGGACAGGTGGTCCGAGCAGTACTTC. Protein sequence: CASSAADRWSEQYF.

The rearrangement joins TRBV6-6 to TRBJ1-3; no clear D gene. Trimming cost V 8 bases and J 2 bases, with 10 bases left between them. CDR3 length equals 13 residues. Germline values: CDR1 MNHNY, CDR2 SVGAGI (reference sequence). The CDR3 nucleotides are TGTGCCAGCTCGTCCTCGACTGGAAACACCATATATTTT. Translating gives CASSSSTGNTIYF.

This clone is a singleton in its sample. V and J are TRBV5-1 and TRBJ1-1; 7 nucleotides agree with TRBD1. The CDR3 is made up of 15 amino acids. With 2 bases clipped from V and 5 bases from J, the junction kept 9 bases outside the gene matches. Per the germline V gene, CDR1 is SGHRS and CDR2 is YFSETQ. The chain's CDR3 is CASSFRGAGETEAFF. CDR3 sequence (DNA): TGCGCCAGCAGCTTCAGGGGGGCCGGGGAAACTGAAGCTTTCTTT.

The chain is built from TRBV18 and TRBJ1-5, with D uncertain. Germline V gene data show CDR1 as KGHSH and CDR2 as LQKENI. The CDR3 loop spans 13 amino acids. Trimming took 3 bases from V and 5 from J, leaving 8 bases between them. CDR3 sequence reads: CASSPGGDQPQHF. The DNA for the CDR3 is TGTGCCAGCTCACCGGGCGGAGATCAGCCCCAGCATTTT.

The chain links TRBV6-5 to TRBJ2-3; tentative D call: TRBD2 (5 bases). The germline V gene encodes CDR1 MNHEY and CDR2 SVGAGI. Trimming cost V 6 bases and J 7 bases, with 14 bases left between them. CDR3 length: 13 amino acids. The CDR3 reads CASREGSGNTQYF. CDR3 DNA sequence: TGTGCCAGCAGAGAGGGATCGGGGAATACGCAGTATTTT.

The genes are TRBV7-9 and TRBJ1-3, with D tentatively TRBD1 (5 bases). CDR3 length equals 14 residues. Per the germline V gene, CDR1 is SEHNR and CDR2 is FQNEAQ (reference sequence). Trimming removed 4 bases at V and 7 bases at J, with 14 bases between. CDR3 amino acids: CASSWGVERNTIYF. CDR3 nucleotides: TGTGCCAGCAGCTGGGGGGTTGAACGGAACACCATATATTTT.

The chain joins TRBV7-2 to TRBJ1-2; 7 nucleotides agree with TRBD1. The CDR3 loop spans 15 amino acids. V trimming: 7 bases; J trimming: 6 bases; junction bases outside the gene matches: 14. The V gene's germline CDR1 is SGHTA and CDR2 FQGNSA. The CDR3, as DNA: TGTGCCAGCACCTCTTCGACAGGGCGGTCGCATGGCTACACCTTC. This translates into CASTSSTGRSHGYTF.

The chain links TRBV2 to TRBJ1-3; D remains ambiguous. V was pared by 7 bases and J by 2 bases, with 15 bases between. This CDR3 contains 15 residues. Germline V gene lookup returns CDR1 SNHLY and CDR2 FYNNEI. CDR3 coding DNA: TGTGCCAGCATGGGGTGGGAGGTACCTGGAAACACCATATATTTT. It yields the protein CASMGWEVPGNTIYF. The whole variable domain, filled in from reference TRBV2 and TRBJ1-3, reads EPEVTQTPSHQVTQMGQEVILRCVPISNHLYFYWYRQILGQKVEFLVSFYNNEISEKSEIFDDQFSVERPDGSNFTLKIRSTKLEDSAMYFCASMGWEVPGNTIYFGEGSWLTVV.

The chain couples TRBV30 to TRBJ2-7; D unclear. Germline CDR1 GTSNPN, CDR2 SVGIG (reference sequence). CDR3 length: 12 residues. Trimming took off 0 bases at V and 4 bases at J, with 7 bases between the two ends. CDR3 amino acids: CAWSVRIYEQYF. As DNA, the CDR3 is TGTGCCTGGAGTGTACGGATTTACGAGCAGTACTTC.

The CDR3 region is CASSVGGGGITEAFF. DNA of the CDR3: TGTGCCAGCAGCGTAGGAGGGGGCGGGATAACTGAAGCTTTCTTT. V is TRBV9 and J is TRBJ1-1, with 7 bases identical to TRBD1. Looked up from germline, CDR1 is SGDLS and CDR2 is YYNGEE. The CDR3 has 15 residues. V lost 0 bases, J lost 5 bases, and 7 bases stayed unmatched.

J is TRBJ2-7 and V is TRBV5-5; 7 positions match TRBD1. This CDR3 is built from 13 residues. V dropped 5 bases and J dropped 3; count of bases not matched to a gene: 5. From germline, CDR1 is SGHKS and CDR2 YYEKEE (reference sequence). CDR3 region: CASRAGGNYEQYF. The CDR3 nucleotides read TGTGCCAGCAGGGCAGGGGGTAACTACGAGCAGTACTTC.

The genes are TRBV2 and TRBJ1-2, with no clear D. The germline gives CDR1 SNHLY, CDR2 FYNNEI. Trimming left V 8 bases short and J 6 bases short, with 13 bases between. The CDR3 totals 12 residues. CDR3 DNA: TGTGCCAGCTCGAGGGTAGCGAATGGCTACACCTTC. This codes for CASSRVANGYTF.

This sequence joins TRBV19 and TRBJ1-2; tentatively, D is TRBD1 (6 bases). In germline, CDR1 is LNHDA, CDR2 SQIVND (reference sequence). The CDR3 is made up of 14 amino acids. Trimming stripped 8 bases from V and 2 bases from J, with 15 bases between. CDR3 DNA: TGTGCCAGTGGGGTAGAGGGGGTGAACTATGGCTACACCTTC. This translates into CASGVEGVNYGYTF.

This sequence joins TRBV7-3 and TRBJ2-3; 8 bases match TRBD2. The CDR3 runs to 19 residues. Germline lookup yields CDR1 SGHTA and CDR2 FQGTGA. V lost 4 bases to trimming and J lost 0 bases; unmatched junction nucleotides: 15. The CDR3 is CASSSPWGASGRSTDTQYF. Here the CDR3 DNA reads TGTGCCAGCAGCTCCCCTTGGGGGGCTAGCGGGCGAAGCACAGATACGCAGTATTTT.